The rows below give T cell receptor beta chains drawn from one sample of a study of regulatory T cells in long-lasting Graves disease. One entry per CDR3 protein results from TCRdb running MiXCR on the multiplex PCR reads. The data contain hundreds of thousands of distinct CDR3 sequences, 15% to 19% of them singletons. The material was peripheral blood mononuclear cells (PBMCs), obtained at new diagnosis, from a patient treated with antithyroid drugs. The receptor set was obtained from a female donor with Graves disease. The CDR3 runs from the conserved cysteine through the conserved F or W. A D gene is named only where the DNA matches it firmly. Size is stated for part of the rows, as once, few or many counts, or as a class when the clone is expanded.

>TRBV13|TRBJ2-4|-|-
CASSIMAKNIQYF
TGTGCCAGCAGCATAATGGCCAAAAACATTCAGTACTTC
>TRBV29-1|TRBJ1-1|-|many
CSGGGLQNTEAFF
TGCAGCGGGGGGGGGCTCCAGAACACTGAAGCTTTCTTT
>TRBV28|TRBJ1-2|TRBD1|-
CASSFRGQGAVNYGYTF
TGTGCCAGCAGTTTTAGGGGACAGGGGGCGGTGAACTATGGCTACACCTTC
>TRBV18|TRBJ2-5|TRBD1|-
CASSLDRGDRQETQYF
TGTGCCAGCTCCTTGGACAGGGGGGATCGACAAGAGACCCAGTACTTC
>TRBV7-2|TRBJ2-3|-|many
CASRETGRSTDTQYF
TGTGCCAGCAGAGAAACAGGGCGGAGCACAGATACGCAGTATTTT
>TRBV28|TRBJ1-5|TRBD1|many
CASSPKATGANQPQHF
TGTGCCAGCAGCCCAAAGGCTACAGGGGCAAATCAGCCCCAGCATTTT
>TRBV6-2/TRBV6-3|TRBJ2-5|-|few
CASRPGTPGTQYF
TGTGCCAGCAGACCCGGGACTCCCGGGACCCAGTACTTC
>TRBV29-1|TRBJ1-2|TRBD1|few
CSAGTGDGYTF
TGCAGCGCGGGGACAGGGGATGGCTACACCTTC
>TRBV11-2|TRBJ2-1|TRBD1|many
CASSSPGDSLYNEQFF
TGTGCCAGCAGCTCTCCCGGGGACAGTCTATACAATGAGCAGTTCTTC
>TRBV11-2|TRBJ2-7|-|-
CASSFSVRGNSYEQYF
TGTGCCAGCAGCTTCTCAGTTCGCGGCAACTCCTACGAGCAGTACTTC
>TRBV12-3/TRBV12-4|TRBJ2-7|TRBD1|many
CASTRGGPYTYEQYF
TGTGCCAGCACCCGAGGGGGCCCATACACCTACGAGCAGTACTTC
>TRBV2|TRBJ1-2|-|many
CASRQAETTYGYTF
TGTGCCAGCAGACAGGCCGAAACTACCTATGGCTACACCTTC
>TRBV19|TRBJ1-4|-|few
CASSSPNEKLFF
TGTGCCAGTAGTAGCCCAAATGAAAAACTGTTTTTT
>TRBV20-1|TRBJ1-4|TRBD1|many
CSARGDRGGEKLFF
TGCAGTGCTAGAGGAGACAGGGGGGGTGAAAAACTGTTTTTT
>TRBV7-9|TRBJ2-5|-|many
CASSLRSWQGLRRQETQYF
TGTGCCAGCAGCTTAAGGTCGTGGCAGGGCCTGCGCCGCCAAGAGACCCAGTACTTC
>TRBV6-1|TRBJ1-5|TRBD1|many
CASRGQGRHNQPQHF
TGTGCCAGCAGAGGACAGGGGAGGCACAATCAGCCCCAGCATTTT
>TRBV7-3|TRBJ1-1|-|many
CASSLDLAETEAFF
TGTGCCAGCAGCTTAGATCTCGCAGAAACTGAAGCTTTCTTT
>TRBV30|TRBJ2-3|-|many
CAWSAGTQNTDTQYF
TGTGCCTGGAGTGCCGGGACTCAAAACACAGATACGCAGTATTTT
>TRBV4-1|TRBJ2-7|-|many
CASSQGWNYEQYF
TGCGCCAGCAGCCAAGGTTGGAACTACGAGCAGTACTTC
>TRBV19|TRBJ2-1|TRBD1|many
CASSIALGGIYNEQFF
TGTGCCAGTAGTATAGCCCTAGGGGGCATCTACAATGAGCAGTTCTTC
>TRBV11-3|TRBJ1-4|-|-
CASSPRGANEKLFF
TGTGCCAGCAGCCCCCGGGGGGCCAATGAAAAACTGTTTTTT
>TRBV3-2|TRBJ2-1|-|many
CASPTRQSSYNEQFF
TGTGCCAGCCCCACACGGCAGAGCTCCTACAATGAGCAGTTCTTC
>TRBV27|TRBJ2-7|-|-
CASGTYEQYF
TGTGCCAGCGGGACCTACGAGCAGTACTTC
>TRBV6-1|TRBJ2-3|TRBD2|many
CASRRLAGELGADTQYF
TGTGCCAGCAGGCGACTAGCGGGAGAGTTGGGCGCAGATACGCAGTATTTT